The rows below give T cell receptor beta chains drawn from one sample of a study of cytomegalovirus exposure and HLA in healthy donors. Profiled with immunoSEQ multiplex PCR; TCRdb holds only in-frame clones, not every one. This sample has roughly 98,000 clones, with approximately 60% found just once. Material: PBMCs. The origin of the receptors is a woman aged 30 to 39 in good health and CMV-seropositive. Both conserved end residues are part of each CDR3. The order of the fields is V gene, D gene, clone size, J gene, CDR3 DNA, CDR3 protein. The D gene is left open where the match is weak. For some rows the clone size is stated as once, few or many, or as a class when expanded; others skip it.

>TRBV4-1|TRBD1|few|TRBJ1-1
TGCGCCAGCAGCCAAGGACGGACAGGGGGCTACACTGAAGCTTTCTTT
CASSQGRTGGYTEAFF
>TRBV5-4|.|once|TRBJ2-3
TGTGCCAGCAGCTTGGGACAGGCAGATACGCAGTATTTT
CASSLGQADTQYF
>TRBV9|.|.|TRBJ1-1
TGTGCCAGCAGCGTAGGACAGATGAACACTGAAGCTTTCTTT
CASSVGQMNTEAFF
>TRBV5-1|TRBD2|.|TRBJ2-5
TGCGCCAGCAGCGAGTTCAGCGGGGGGGCCGTTGAGACCCAGTACTTC
CASSEFSGGAVETQYF
>TRBV9|TRBD2|few|TRBJ2-7
TGTGCCAGCAGCGTAGATCGGGGGGGGTGCGAGCAGTACTTC
CASSVDRGGCEQYF
>TRBV9|TRBD1|.|TRBJ2-7
TGTGCCAGCAGCGTAGGGACAGGGGTTCGCGAGCAGTACTTC
CASSVGTGVREQYF
>TRBV29-1|TRBD1|.|TRBJ1-1
TGCAGTTTCCGGGGGGGACAGATGAACACTGAAGCTTTCTTT
CSFRGGQMNTEAFF
>TRBV5-1|.|few|TRBJ1-2
TGCGCCAGCAGCTTGGAGGCAGGGGCCTACACCTTC
CASSLEAGAYTF
>TRBV25-1|TRBD1|once|TRBJ2-7
TGTGCCAGCAGTGAATTGGCAGGGGGCGCGGGGGAGCAGTACTTC
CASSELAGGAGEQYF
>TRBV5-1|TRBD1|.|TRBJ2-1
TGCGCCAGCAGCTTGGGGACAGGGAACAATGAGCAGTTCTTC
CASSLGTGNNEQFF
>TRBV7-2|.|few|TRBJ2-7
TGTGCCAGCAGCCGGGGGGCCGCGGGTGAGCAGTACTTC
CASSRGAAGEQYF
>TRBV6-4|.|few|TRBJ2-3
TGTGCCAGCAGTGACTCGATTTCGGCTAGCTCAGATACGCAGTATTTT
CASSDSISASSDTQYF
>TRBV11-3|TRBD2|once|TRBJ2-5
TGTGCCAGCAGCGGCGTAGCGGGGGGGGAAGAGACCCAGTACTTC
CASSGVAGGEETQYF
>TRBV28|TRBD1|.|TRBJ1-1
TGTGCCAGCAGTACCGGACAGGGGACTGAAGCTTTCTTT
CASSTGQGTEAFF
>TRBV2|TRBD1|.|TRBJ1-1
TGTGCCAGCCAGAGACGAACAGGGGATACTGAAGCTTTCTTT
CASQRRTGDTEAFF
>TRBV27|TRBD1|.|TRBJ2-7
TGTGCCAGCAGCCCCTTGGACAGGGACTACGAGCAGTACTTC
CASSPLDRDYEQYF
>TRBV5-1|.|.|TRBJ1-3
TGCGCCAGCAGCTCGACAGGCGACTCTGGAAACACCATATATTTT
CASSSTGDSGNTIYF
>TRBV6-5|TRBD1|medium-sized|TRBJ1-2
TGTGCCAGCAGTTCCCAGGGGGCGGGTGACTATGGCTACACCTTC
CASSSQGAGDYGYTF
>TRBV7-8|.|.|TRBJ2-7
TGTGCCAGCAGCTTAGTAATTCAACAGGCCCGATCCTACGAGCAGTACTTC
CASSLVIQQARSYEQYF
>TRBV30|.|.|TRBJ2-1
TGTGCCTCCCAACCCGGGACTTCCCTAGTATATGAGCAGTTCTTC
CASQPGTSLVYEQFF
>TRBV30|.|few|TRBJ1-3
TGTGCCTGGCCGGCTGGAAACACCATATATTTT
CAWPAGNTIYF
>TRBV7-3|.|few|TRBJ2-5
TGTGCCAGCAGCTTTACTAGTGGGGTGCAAGAGACCCAGTACTTC
CASSFTSGVQETQYF
>TRBV5-6|TRBD1|.|TRBJ1-6
TGTGCCAGCAGCTTTTGGGACAGGGATGAATCACCCCTCCACTTT
CASSFWDRDESPLHF
>TRBV9|TRBD1|.|TRBJ2-3
TGTGCCAGCAGCCCCACAGGGGGTAGTTGGGATACGCAGTATTTT
CASSPTGGSWDTQYF
>TRBV7-9|.|.|TRBJ2-6
TGTGCCAGCAGCTCCCTATGGCCACAGGGTGGGGCCAACGTCCTGACTTTC
CASSSLWPQGGANVLTF
>TRBV15|.|.|TRBJ2-7
TGTGCCACCAGCAGTGACAGGAGCTCCTACGAGCAGTACTTC
CATSSDRSSYEQYF
>TRBV18|TRBD1|.|TRBJ1-1
TGTGCCAGCTCACCACCGGGACAGGGTATGAACACTGAAGCTTTCTTT
CASSPPGQGMNTEAFF
>TRBV2|.|.|TRBJ1-5
TGTGCCAGCAGCCTCTCAGGGAACAATCAGCCCCAGCATTTT
CASSLSGNNQPQHF
>TRBV9|.|.|TRBJ1-4
TGTGCCAGCAGCGCGATAACGGGGGGCAATGAAAAACTGTTTTTT
CASSAITGGNEKLFF
>TRBV4-3|TRBD2|.|TRBJ2-3
TGCGCCAGCAGCCAAGACGGGAGGGATACGCAGTATTTT
CASSQDGRDTQYF
>TRBV2|.|.|TRBJ2-2
TGTGCCAGCAGTTCGGGACTTAACACCGGGGAGCTGTTTTTT
CASSSGLNTGELFF
>TRBV5-8|TRBD1|.|TRBJ2-7
TGTGCCAGCAGCCCAACAGGGGGCCCCTACGAGCAGTACTTC
CASSPTGGPYEQYF
>TRBV6-1|.|.|TRBJ1-2
TGTGCCAGTACCCGACCAGGGACAAGCTATGGCTACACCTTC
CASTRPGTSYGYTF
>TRBV28|.|.|TRBJ2-2
TGTGCCAGCAGGTTCCCGGGGTCGGGGGAGCTGTTTTTT
CASRFPGSGELFF
>TRBV7-9|.|.|TRBJ2-1
TGTGCCAGCAGCTTAGGACAGTACAATGAGCAGTTCTTC
CASSLGQYNEQFF